A single sample gave rise to the 5 T cell receptor beta chains below, sequenced in a study of CD8 T cells in ankylosing spondylitis. The study, taken as a whole, reports: A TCR beta motif made of roughly eight highly homologous variants seemed typical of ankylosing spondylitis blood.

Antigens for these TCRs are unknown. TCRdb fed the 5' RACE reads into MiXCR, producing one record per CDR3 protein. The sample records 350,000 to 450,000 distinct CDR3 sequences, roughly 26% being singletons. The sequencing input was blood, either unsorted or a sorted T cell fraction (not recorded which). The receptors come from a male donor with ankylosing spondylitis.

This clonotype was seen a handful of times. Mismatch with germline at one junction end may stem from a read error. The rearrangement uses TRBV7-2 and TRBJ2-1; D ambiguous. The length of the CDR3 is 9 residues. Germline V gene lookup returns CDR1 SGHTA and CDR2 FQGNSA. The CDR3 DNA is TGTGCCAGCAGCTTAGTACCGCTCTTC. This encodes CASSLVPLF.

The chain carries TRBV20-1 and TRBJ2-1; 8 positions agree with TRBD2. CDR1 is DFQATT, CDR2 SNEGSKA, per germline (reference sequence). Germline trimming cut 5 bases from V and 1 base from J; bases unmatched to any gene: 1. This CDR3 spans 13 amino acids. The CDR3 protein is CSAERGSYNEQFF. In DNA form, the CDR3 reads TGCAGTGCTGAGCGGGGGTCCTACAATGAGCAGTTCTTC.

The CDR3 spells CASSLVQGANIQYF. In DNA form, the CDR3 reads TGCGCCAGCAGCTTGGTTCAGGGGGCGAACATTCAGTACTTC. The chain has TRBV5-1 and TRBJ2-4, with TRBD1 matching 8 bases. The length of the CDR3 is 14 residues. After removal of 0 bases from V and 7 bases from J, the junction contained 3 bases not matched to a gene. Germline V gene lookup returns CDR1 SGHRS and CDR2 YFSETQ.

The chain carries TRBV2 and TRBJ2-1; D perhaps matches TRBD2 (7 bases). Between the trimmed V and J ends, which lost 8 bases and 5 bases, there was a span of 19 bases. The CDR3 is 15 residues long. Germline lookup yields CDR1 SNHLY and CDR2 FYNNEI. CDR3 in DNA: TGTGCCAGCGCACGTAGTAGGGGGGGGCACAATGAGCAGTTCTTC. Its translation is CASARSRGGHNEQFF.

The chain carries TRBV6-1 and TRBJ1-5; 7 bases align to TRBD1. CDR3 length equals 13 residues. From germline, CDR1 is MNHNS and CDR2 SASEGT. V shed 6 bases and J 3 bases; nucleotides not matched to a gene: 2. The CDR3 is CASSDRDNQPQHF. The CDR3 nucleotides are TGTGCCAGCAGCGACAGGGACAATCAGCCCCAGCATTTT.